This T cell receptor beta chain stems from a study of T cell responses to AZD1222 COVID-19 vaccine. Libraries were prepared by immunoSEQ multiplex PCR; TCRdb keeps only in-frame clonotypes and omits some of them. The profile shows fewer than 120,000 clones, roughly 90% of them singletons. Overall study findings and caveats: Dominant at 160-218 and 743-854, vaccine-associated CD4 TCRs also spanned spike. Increases in Spike-specific TCR breadth and depth were seen after two AZD1222 doses. Repertoire sampling occurred only after the peak T cell response.

Trimming stripped 5 bases from V and 8 bases from J, with 24 bases between. The CDR3 extends over 16 amino acids. CDR1 is SEHNR and CDR2 is FQNEAQ in the germline V gene (reference sequence). This clone has ten or more counts. Its specificity is not known. The chain links TRBV7-9 to TRBJ1-2; D is ambiguous. The TCR was taken from an adult who received the AZD1222 COVID-19 vaccine. Here the sequenced sample was peripheral blood, taken 28 days after the second AZD1222 dose. This CDR3 reads CASSHTPGPNPPGYTF. The CDR3 DNA is TGTGCCAGCAGCCATACCCCGGGTCCGAACCCCCCGGGCTACACCTTC.